The 15 T cell receptor beta chains below were found in one sample sequenced in a study of patients and donors after allogeneic stem cell transplantation. One entry per CDR3 protein, called by TCRdb with MiXCR from the RT-PCR reads. The sample includes roughly 940,000 distinct CDR3 sequences, over 15% seen only once; the top ten take roughly 6.4%. The specimen was blood, either unsorted or a sorted T cell fraction (not recorded which). These receptor sequences come from a human donor who was either an allogeneic HSCT recipient or a stem cell or donor lymphocyte infusion donor (not recorded which). It is not recorded whose cells these are; they may come from a transplant donor.

The chain employs TRBV30 and TRBJ2-7; D possibly corresponds to TRBD1 (6 bases). Germline CDR1 GTSNPN, CDR2 SVGIG (reference sequence). V lost 4 bases and J lost 1, with 8 bases in between. This CDR3 is built from 12 residues. In DNA, the CDR3 is TGTGCCTGGAAAGGACAGTCCTACGAGCAGTACTTC. This sequence encodes CAWKGQSYEQYF.

This clonotype was seen only a few times. This chain joins TRBV6-2 or TRBV6-3 and TRBJ1-1; 8 bases align to TRBD1. J lost 0 bases, V lost 0 bases, and 18 bases had no gene match. The CDR3 runs 21 residues. Germline CDR1 and CDR2: MNHEY and SVGEGT. DNA of the CDR3: TGTGCCAGCAGTTACTCATCGCTACAGGGGGATCCCCCCCGCATGAACACTGAAGCTTTCTTT. Protein: CASSYSSLQGDPPRMNTEAFF.

V gene TRBV7-6 combines with J gene TRBJ2-3, with 7 bases lining up with TRBD1. The germline gives CDR1 SGHVS, CDR2 FNYEAQ. The ends lost 1 base at V and 2 bases at J; junction bases unmatched: 12. CDR3 length: 18 residues. CDR3 bases: TGTGCCAGCAGCTTAGGAAGCCTAAGACAGGGTTCCACAGATACGCAGTATTTT. Translating it yields CASSLGSLRQGSTDTQYF.

At least ten counts were recorded for this clonotype. V usage is TRBV12-3 or TRBV12-4 and J usage is TRBJ1-6, with TRBD1 matching over 7 bases. Trimming took 6 bases from V and 0 from J; bases not matched to a gene: 14. The CDR3 totals 19 residues. The CDR3 nucleotides read TGTGCCAGCAGCTCCCCCCGACAGGGCCTAAGCTCCTATAATTCACCCCTCCACTTT. It codes for CASSSPRQGLSSYNSPLHF.

This clonotype was recorded a few times. The J gene is TRBJ2-7, the V gene TRBV4-3, with TRBD2 as a possible D gene (6 bases). Germline values: CDR1 LGHNA, CDR2 YSLEER. V was trimmed by 0 bases and J by 3 bases, leaving 12 bases between them. This CDR3 spans 15 amino acids. The DNA of the CDR3 is TGCGCCAGCAGCCAAGATCAGTGGGGGGACTACGAGCAGTACTTC. The encoded protein is CASSQDQWGDYEQYF.

This chain uses TRBV5-6 with TRBJ2-1; 7 nucleotides line up with TRBD2. Germline values: CDR1 SGHDT, CDR2 YYEEEE. Germline trimming cut 4 bases from V and 2 bases from J; bases unmatched to any gene: 6. This CDR3 comprises 15 residues. The CDR3 here is CASSLPGLPYNEQFF. CDR3 nucleotide sequence: TGTGCCAGCAGCCTCCCGGGACTACCCTACAATGAGCAGTTCTTC.

A few counts support this clonotype. J is TRBJ2-7 and V is TRBV11-2, with D hard to call. This CDR3 is built from 14 residues. Germline V CDR1 and CDR2: SGHAT, FQNNGV. V was trimmed by 1 base and J by 1 base, leaving 8 bases between them. CDR3 residues: CASSLAAKSYEQYF. The DNA of the CDR3 is TGTGCCAGCAGCTTAGCGGCCAAATCCTACGAGCAGTACTTC.

This clonotype has just a few counts. The chain recombines TRBV7-3 with TRBJ1-1; a weak D match, TRBD1 (5 bases). Germline values: CDR1 SGHTA, CDR2 FQGTGA. Trimming shortened V by 2 bases and J by 10 bases, and 14 bases separated the two germline ends. The CDR3 has 13 amino acids. CDR3 sequence (DNA): TGTGCCAGCAGCTTAGACGAGCGACAGCTAGCTTTCTTT. It yields the protein CASSLDERQLAFF.

V and J are TRBV5-8 and TRBJ1-1; D is perhaps TRBD1 (5 bases). The V end was cut by 1 base, the J end by 6 bases, with 13 bases between. Germline-derived CDR1 and CDR2 are SGHTS and YDEGEE. The length of the CDR3 is 14 residues. In DNA, the CDR3 is TGTGCCAGCAGCTTGCTCAGGGAAGGTCCTGAAGCTTTCTTT. This codes for CASSLLREGPEAFF.

This rearrangement joins TRBV5-1 to TRBJ1-1; 9 bases map to TRBD1. Germline loops: CDR1 SGHRS, CDR2 YFSETQ. The junction had 4 bases not matched to a gene; V was cut back by 0 bases and J by 4 bases. The CDR3 sequence is 15 residues long. CDR3 DNA: TGCGCCAGCAGCTTGGACCCGGGACAGGGCACTGAAGCTTTCTTT. This translates into CASSLDPGQGTEAFF.

The CDR3 DNA is TGCGCCAGCAGCCCCGGGACAGGGGTCGTGCACACTGAAGCTTTCTTT. Encoded protein: CASSPGTGVVHTEAFF. The chain carries TRBV5-1 and TRBJ1-1, with 10 nucleotides matching TRBD1. Germline CDR1 reads SGHRS; CDR2 reads YFSETQ. This CDR3 is built from 16 residues. The J segment lost 3 bases and the V segment lost 4 bases, leaving 9 bases of the junction unmatched.

The V and J genes are TRBV4-1 and TRBJ1-3, with D tentatively TRBD1 (5 bases). The CDR3 loop spans 14 amino acids. Germline CDR1 and CDR2: MGHRA and YSYEKL. Deletions cut 2 bases from V and 6 bases from J, with 11 bases between. This CDR3 is CASSQQGTENTIYF. CDR3 bases: TGCGCCAGCAGCCAACAGGGTACTGAAAACACCATATATTTT.

This clonotype has just a few counts. V and J are TRBV6-1 and TRBJ2-7, with TRBD1 as a possible D gene (6 bases). V lost 6 bases, J lost 2 bases, and 14 bases lay in between. The CDR3 is 14 amino acids. CDR1 is MNHNS, CDR2 SASEGT, per germline. The CDR3: CASSPDGTTYEQYF. The CDR3 nucleotides are TGTGCCAGCAGCCCCGACGGGACAACCTACGAGCAGTACTTC.

This clonotype was counted ten times or more. The V and J genes are TRBV7-2 and TRBJ1-5; D not resolved. The CDR3 is made up of 12 amino acids. The germline gives CDR1 SGHTA, CDR2 FQGNSA. Trimming stripped 7 bases from V and 5 bases from J, with 9 bases between. The DNA for the CDR3 is TGTGCCAGCAACATGCTCGATCAGCCCCAGCATTTT. Translation: CASNMLDQPQHF. The full variable domain, completed using reference TRBV7-2 and TRBJ1-5, is GAGVSQSPSNKVTEKGKDVELRCDPISGHTALYWYRQSLGQGLEFLIYFQGNSAPDKSGLPSDRFSAERTGGSVSTLTIQRTQQEDSAVYLCASNMLDQPQHFGDGTRLSIL.

This clonotype has more than one count but fewer than ten. This sequence joins TRBV12-3 or TRBV12-4 and TRBJ1-1; D gene ambiguous. The length of the CDR3 is 15 residues. Trimming removed 2 bases from V and 0 bases from J, with 10 bases in between. Here the CDR3 DNA reads TGTGCCAGCAGTTTAAGACCCACCATGAACACTGAAGCTTTCTTT. It translates to CASSLRPTMNTEAFF.